This T cell receptor (beta chain) originates from a study of blood T cell repertoires in COVID-19. Overall study context: COVID-19 samples collected from the United States, Italy and Spain covered acute and convalescent phases. Sample material is recorded as cDNA or gDNA derived from T cells, B-cell-depleted T cells, or PBMCs.

Libraries were prepared by immunoSEQ multiplex PCR; TCRdb keeps only in-frame clonotypes and omits some of them. The data contain around 70,000 clones, roughly 90% of them seen just once; the ten biggest clones take up under 1.5%. The CDR3 is 15 amino acids. CDR1 is MDHEN, CDR2 SYDVKM, per germline. V dropped 7 bases and J dropped 2; count of bases not matched to a gene: 7. The sample consisted of peripheral blood. The chain has TRBV28 and TRBJ2-3, with 9 bases matching TRBD2. This sequence was found in a man aged 50-60 years with acute or convalescent COVID-19. CDR3 DNA: TGTGCCAGCACCGCGCGCGGGAGGGCCACAGATACGCAGTATTTT. Translation gives CASTARGRATDTQYF.